This T cell receptor beta chain was sequenced in a study of identical twins. TCRdb recomputed calls from the 5' RACE reads with MiXCR, one row per CDR3 protein. The data show fewer than 500,000 distinct CDR3 sequences, about 24% seen once. Each donor (without exception) was a healthy Caucasian. The table lists this clonotype with a few counts. V dropped 5 bases and J dropped 2 bases, with 16 bases sitting between them. CDR3 size: 17 residues. Germline CDR1 reads MNHEY; CDR2 reads SVGAGI. The same sample was also used in a study of T cells expressing NK-cell markers. That paper states: In several donors, dominant clonotypes made up roughly 28.3-65% of CD3+CD56-NKG2C+ cells.

The origin of this receptor is a woman aged 18-29 years in good health. Specimen: CD4+ T cells sorted from blood. The J gene is TRBJ2-6, the V gene TRBV6-5; maybe TRBD1 (5 bases). CDR3 region: CASSIPDILTGANVLTF. CDR3 nucleotide sequence: TGTGCCAGCAGTATACCGGACATACTGACTGGGGCCAACGTCCTGACTTTC.